This T cell receptor (beta chain) was obtained from a study of blood T cell repertoires in COVID-19. Generated by immunoSEQ multiplex PCR, the TCRdb table keeps only in-frame clones and is missing some. The data show roughly 260,000 clones, about 80% seen once. The TCR sequence derives from a woman at least 80 years old with active or convalescent COVID-19. What was sequenced was peripheral blood.

The DNA of the CDR3 is TGTGCCAGCAGTGATCAGGGCGCGGCTAATGAAAAACTGTTTTTT. Translation: CASSDQGAANEKLFF. This chain uses TRBV2 with TRBJ1-4; the D gene is possibly TRBD1 (5 bases). V lost 3 bases and J lost 3, with 11 bases in between. This CDR3 contains 15 residues. Per the germline V gene, CDR1 is SNHLY and CDR2 is FYNNEI. The full variable domain, its missing parts supplied by reference TRBV2 and TRBJ1-4, is EPEVTQTPSHQVTQMGQEVILRCVPISNHLYFYWYRQILGQKVEFLVSFYNNEISEKSEIFDDQFSVERPDGSNFTLKIRSTKLEDSAMYFCASSDQGAANEKLFFGSGTQLSVL.